This T cell receptor beta chain was identified during a study of T cell repertoires in cytomegalovirus infection. On this clonotype: What it recognizes is unknown.

The CDR3 is made up of 16 amino acids. From germline, CDR1 is SGHDN and CDR2 FVKESK. Trimming took off 2 bases at V and 5 bases at J, with 18 bases between the two ends. One entry per CDR3 protein results from TCRdb running MiXCR on the reads. Of approximately 97,000 distinct CDR3 sequences listed, approximately 15% are singletons. Notes on the study in general: There were HLA-C-restricted CMV-specific TCR beta clonotypes dominating the ex vivo response.

The source is a human donor in good health (CMV status not recorded). Some clones in this sample may be carry-over from other donors' samples. The genes are TRBV14 and TRBJ2-5; TRBD1 is a possible D gene (5 bases). The specimen was PBMCs. The CDR3 sequence: CASSQIEGARRETQYF. In DNA form, the CDR3 reads TGTGCCAGCAGCCAAATCGAAGGGGCCAGGCGGGAGACCCAGTACTTC.